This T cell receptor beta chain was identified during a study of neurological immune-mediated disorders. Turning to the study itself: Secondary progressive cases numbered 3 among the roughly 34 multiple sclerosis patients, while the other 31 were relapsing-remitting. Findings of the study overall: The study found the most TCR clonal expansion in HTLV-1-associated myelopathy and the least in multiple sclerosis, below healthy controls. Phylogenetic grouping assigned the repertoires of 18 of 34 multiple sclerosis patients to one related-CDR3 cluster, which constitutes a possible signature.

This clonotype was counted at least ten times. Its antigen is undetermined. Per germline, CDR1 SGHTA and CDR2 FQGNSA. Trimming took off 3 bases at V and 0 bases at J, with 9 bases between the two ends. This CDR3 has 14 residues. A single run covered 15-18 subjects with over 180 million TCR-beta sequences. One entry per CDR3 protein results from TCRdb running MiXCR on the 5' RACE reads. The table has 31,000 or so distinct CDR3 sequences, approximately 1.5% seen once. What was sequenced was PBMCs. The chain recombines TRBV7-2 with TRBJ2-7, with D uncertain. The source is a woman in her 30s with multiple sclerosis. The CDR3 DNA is TGTGCCAGCAGCTTTTACAGTAGCTCCTACGAGCAGTACTTC. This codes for CASSFYSSSYEQYF. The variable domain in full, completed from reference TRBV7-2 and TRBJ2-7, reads GAGVSQSPSNKVTEKGKDVELRCDPISGHTALYWYRQSLGQGLEFLIYFQGNSAPDKSGLPSDRFSAERTGGSVSTLTIQRTQQEDSAVYLCASSFYSSSYEQYFGPGTRLTVT.